These T cell receptor beta chains were read from a single sample in a study of cytomegalovirus exposure and HLA in healthy donors. Libraries were prepared by immunoSEQ multiplex PCR; TCRdb keeps only in-frame clonotypes and omits some of them. The sample lists under 200,000 clones; around 79% were seen once. Sequenced: PBMCs. These receptors originate from a woman between 40 and 55 years old in good health and CMV-seronegative. Each CDR3 is given with its conserved first and last residue. The D gene is left open where the match is weak. Clone size is not always given. Where it is, it says once, few, many or a class for expanded clones.

DNA: TGTGCCAGCAGCCGCGCCCCGGGACAGGGGTCCATACTTAATCAGCCCCAGCATTTT; CDR3: CASSRAPGQGSILNQPQHF; V: TRBV7-8; J: TRBJ1-5; size: -; D: TRBD1
DNA: TGTGCCAGCAGCTTAGGTACAGGGGGTGGAAACACCATATATTTT; CDR3: CASSLGTGGGNTIYF; V: TRBV7-8; J: TRBJ1-3; size: -; D: TRBD1
DNA: TGCGCCAGCAGCTTGGGGGGGCGCTACGAGCAGTACTTC; CDR3: CASSLGGRYEQYF; V: TRBV5-1; J: TRBJ2-7; size: -; D: -
DNA: TGTGCCAGCAGCCCGGGACTAGCGGGAGTGGTCATAGAGACCCAGTACTTC; CDR3: CASSPGLAGVVIETQYF; V: TRBV7-2; J: TRBJ2-5; size: -; D: TRBD2
DNA: TGTGCCAGCAGCTTAGGTAACAGCGGCTACGAGCAGTACTTC; CDR3: CASSLGNSGYEQYF; V: TRBV7-2; J: TRBJ2-7; size: -; D: -
DNA: TGTGCCAGCAGCTTAGAACTGGGGGGGGGTTATGGCTACACCTTC; CDR3: CASSLELGGGYGYTF; V: TRBV7-2; J: TRBJ1-2; size: -; D: -
DNA: TGCGCCAGCAGCCAAGCCGGGACTAGCGGGTTCACAGATACGCAGTATTTT; CDR3: CASSQAGTSGFTDTQYF; V: TRBV4-1; J: TRBJ2-3; size: once; D: TRBD2
DNA: TGTGCCAGTAGCGAACCTAGCGGGAGGGCTTCCGGGGAGCTGTTTTTT; CDR3: CASSEPSGRASGELFF; V: TRBV19; J: TRBJ2-2; size: -; D: TRBD2
DNA: TGTGCCAGCAGCTCGCTGCGACTAGCGGGGAAAGAGACCCAGTACTTC; CDR3: CASSSLRLAGKETQYF; V: TRBV5-4; J: TRBJ2-5; size: -; D: TRBD2
DNA: TGCGCCAGCAGCCAATCCCCCATGAGCGGGGAGCTGTTTTTT; CDR3: CASSQSPMSGELFF; V: TRBV4-1; J: TRBJ2-2; size: -; D: -
DNA: TGTGCCAGCAGCTCCTCGGGGAGTGTCACCGGGGAGCTGTTTTTT; CDR3: CASSSSGSVTGELFF; V: TRBV11-2; J: TRBJ2-2; size: -; D: -
DNA: TGTGCCAGCAGCAAAGGAGTAGGAGGGGCGTGCACTGAAGCTTTCTTT; CDR3: CASSKGVGGACTEAFF; V: TRBV21-1; J: TRBJ1-1; size: -; D: -
DNA: TGTGCCAGCAGTCATGGACAGGCTGAGCAGTTCTTC; CDR3: CASSHGQAEQFF; V: TRBV28; J: TRBJ2-1; size: -; D: TRBD1
DNA: TGTGCCAGCAGCCACGCCTCAGGGGACCCCTCCTACGAGCAGTACTTC; CDR3: CASSHASGDPSYEQYF; V: TRBV28; J: TRBJ2-7; size: -; D: -
DNA: TGTGCCAGCAGCTTAGGACAGGGCGGCTATGGCTACACCTTC; CDR3: CASSLGQGGYGYTF; V: TRBV7-9; J: TRBJ1-2; size: once; D: TRBD1
DNA: TGCAGCGTCGGCGAGGGCAGCGAGCAGTACTTC; CDR3: CSVGEGSEQYF; V: TRBV29-1; J: TRBJ2-7; size: -; D: -
DNA: TGTGCCAGCAGTGGAACTAGCGGGTGGTACAATGAGCAGTTCTTC; CDR3: CASSGTSGWYNEQFF; V: TRBV6-1; J: TRBJ2-1; size: -; D: TRBD2
DNA: TGTGCCAGCAGCCAATACCCGGGACTAGCGGGAGGGGATGCAGAGACAGATACGCAGTATTTT; CDR3: CASSQYPGLAGGDAETDTQYF; V: TRBV4-2; J: TRBJ2-3; size: -; D: TRBD2
DNA: TGCGCCAGCACCCCCGGCGGGGGGGAGGGCCTAGATGAGCAGTTCTTC; CDR3: CASTPGGGEGLDEQFF; V: TRBV5-1; J: TRBJ2-1; size: -; D: TRBD2
DNA: TGCAGCGTTCAGGCGGGAATTGGCCAGCCCCAGCATTTT; CDR3: CSVQAGIGQPQHF; V: TRBV29-1; J: TRBJ1-5; size: -; D: -
DNA: TGTGCCATCAAGGACAGGGGGTTTAATCAGCCCCAGCATTTT; CDR3: CAIKDRGFNQPQHF; V: TRBV10-3; J: TRBJ1-5; size: few; D: TRBD1
DNA: TGTGCCAGCAGCCCAGGGGACGGAGGAGCTTTCTTT; CDR3: CASSPGDGGAFF; V: TRBV5-4; J: TRBJ1-1; size: -; D: -
DNA: TGTGCCAGTAGTACCTACAATGAAAAACTGTTTTTT; CDR3: CASSTYNEKLFF; V: TRBV19; J: TRBJ1-4; size: -; D: -
DNA: TGCGCCAGCAGCTTGGAAGCACCACGGGACGAGCAGTACTTC; CDR3: CASSLEAPRDEQYF; V: TRBV5-1; J: TRBJ2-7; size: -; D: -
DNA: TGCGCCAGCAGCTTGGCCAACGGGGGGGTCACGGATACTCAGCCCCAGCATTTT; CDR3: CASSLANGGVTDTQPQHF; V: TRBV5-1; J: TRBJ1-5; size: -; D: -
DNA: TGTGCCAGCAGCTTATCCGGGGGGTACATGGGTTATGAAGCTTTCTTT; CDR3: CASSLSGGYMGYEAFF; V: TRBV7-3; J: TRBJ1-1; size: once; D: -
DNA: TGTGCCAGCAGTCCCTTAGCGGTCCGGCTCTACGAGCAGTACTTC; CDR3: CASSPLAVRLYEQYF; V: TRBV6-5; J: TRBJ2-7; size: -; D: -
DNA: TGTGCCAGCAGTGTCGGGCAGTCAGGGGATACGCAGTATTTT; CDR3: CASSVGQSGDTQYF; V: TRBV2; J: TRBJ2-3; size: -; D: -
DNA: TGTGCCAGCAGTTACTACAGGGGCCAGCCCCAGCATTTT; CDR3: CASSYYRGQPQHF; V: TRBV6-5; J: TRBJ1-5; size: -; D: TRBD1
DNA: TGTGCCACCTCTGTATGGGAGAGCTCCACAGATACGCAGTATTTT; CDR3: CATSVWESSTDTQYF; V: TRBV19; J: TRBJ2-3; size: -; D: -
DNA: TGCGCCAGCAGTCAAGACGACTACAGCTCCTACAATGAGCAGTTCTTC; CDR3: CASSQDDYSSYNEQFF; V: TRBV23-1; J: TRBJ2-1; size: -; D: -
DNA: TGTGCCAGCAGCTCCCCTCCCCCGGGGAGGGGGGGCAACAATGAGCAGTTCTTC; CDR3: CASSSPPPGRGGNNEQFF; V: TRBV7-6; J: TRBJ2-1; size: -; D: -
DNA: TGTGCCAGCGGCGTAGGACAGGGGGCTATCGGGAGGGAAAACTACGAGCAGTACTTC; CDR3: CASGVGQGAIGRENYEQYF; V: TRBV9; J: TRBJ2-7; size: -; D: TRBD1
DNA: TGTGCCAGCACGGGGGGTCTGGGCACTGAAGCTTTCTTT; CDR3: CASTGGLGTEAFF; V: TRBV2; J: TRBJ1-1; size: -; D: -
DNA: TGTGCCAGCCGGGGGGCGGGACAGGGTGACTATGGCTACACCTTC; CDR3: CASRGAGQGDYGYTF; V: TRBV19; J: TRBJ1-2; size: -; D: TRBD1
DNA: TGCGCCAGCAGTGAGTCGGGGGGACAGGGACGCTATGGCTACACCTTC; CDR3: CASSESGGQGRYGYTF; V: TRBV10-1; J: TRBJ1-2; size: -; D: TRBD1
DNA: TGTGCCAGCAGCCGACTAGCGGGGGGGTCCTACGAGCAGTACTTC; CDR3: CASSRLAGGSYEQYF; V: TRBV5-4; J: TRBJ2-7; size: -; D: TRBD2
DNA: TGCAGCGTCGGCTTCCTAGCGGGGGTTCCCTACGAGCAGTACTTC; CDR3: CSVGFLAGVPYEQYF; V: TRBV29-1; J: TRBJ2-7; size: -; D: TRBD2
DNA: TGTGCCAGCAGGCGGGGGGACAGGGGACGCACAGATACGCAGTATTTT; CDR3: CASRRGDRGRTDTQYF; V: TRBV27; J: TRBJ2-3; size: few; D: TRBD1
DNA: TGTGCCAGCAAAGGAGGACGCTACGAGCAGTACTTC; CDR3: CASKGGRYEQYF; V: TRBV28; J: TRBJ2-7; size: -; D: -
DNA: TGTGCCAGCAGCTTAGGACAGGGGGCTCCGGGGACTGAAGCTTTCTTT; CDR3: CASSLGQGAPGTEAFF; V: TRBV11-2; J: TRBJ1-1; size: -; D: TRBD1
DNA: TGCGCCAGCAGCCCCGGGACTAGCGAGGCTGGTGAGCAGTTCTTC; CDR3: CASSPGTSEAGEQFF; V: TRBV5-1; J: TRBJ2-1; size: -; D: TRBD2
DNA: TGTTCCAGCAGCTCTCCGGGGGCGGACAGGATCACAGATACGCAGTATTTT; CDR3: CSSSSPGADRITDTQYF; V: TRBV7-9; J: TRBJ2-3; size: -; D: -
DNA: TGTGCCTGGGAGCGGGGGCAAGATACGCAGTATTTT; CDR3: CAWERGQDTQYF; V: TRBV30; J: TRBJ2-3; size: -; D: TRBD2
DNA: TGTGCCAGCAGCCGAACAGACCCCAGCGGTCAGCCCCAGCATTTT; CDR3: CASSRTDPSGQPQHF; V: TRBV7-8; J: TRBJ1-5; size: -; D: -
DNA: TGTGCCAGCATCCCTAGCGGGGTTAACACCGGGGAGCTGTTTTTT; CDR3: CASIPSGVNTGELFF; V: TRBV2; J: TRBJ2-2; size: -; D: TRBD2
DNA: TGTGCCAGCAGCCAAGATGTTCGGACAGATACGCAGTATTTT; CDR3: CASSQDVRTDTQYF; V: TRBV14; J: TRBJ2-3; size: -; D: -
DNA: TGTGCCAGCAGTACGTCCGGGACTACCAGCCAAGAGACCCAGTACTTC; CDR3: CASSTSGTTSQETQYF; V: TRBV6-4; J: TRBJ2-5; size: -; D: TRBD2
DNA: TGTGCCAGCAGCTTAGATTTGCAGGGTCTGGATGGCTACACCTTC; CDR3: CASSLDLQGLDGYTF; V: TRBV7-2; J: TRBJ1-2; size: few; D: -
DNA: TGTGCCAGCAAGATCCAGGGGGCCCTCTCCTACGAGCAGTACTTC; CDR3: CASKIQGALSYEQYF; V: TRBV2; J: TRBJ2-7; size: -; D: TRBD1
DNA: TGTGCCTGGGATGGACAGGGGGTACGGGTGTACGAGCAGTACTTC; CDR3: CAWDGQGVRVYEQYF; V: TRBV30; J: TRBJ2-7; size: -; D: TRBD1